This entry features one T cell receptor beta chain sequence. This entry is derived from a study of OX40 agonist ivuxolimab in advanced cancers. If patients had autoimmune disease history or systemic immunosuppression, they were excluded. Libraries were prepared by immunoSEQ multiplex PCR; TCRdb keeps only in-frame clonotypes and omits some of them. Of around 20,000 clones in the sample, around three quarters were seen once. Germline lookup yields CDR1 SGDLS and CDR2 YYNGEE. The CDR3 contains 16 residues. V was clipped by 0 bases and J by 6 bases; unmatched bases: 6. Source: CD4+ or CD8+ T cells sorted from blood, taken in a trial of the OX40 agonist ivuxolimab. This clonotype was obtained from an adult with an advanced solid tumor such as melanoma, head and neck, liver or kidney cancer. The V gene is TRBV9, the J gene TRBJ2-5; the match to TRBD1 covers 12 bases. In DNA form, the CDR3 reads TGTGCCAGCAGCGTAGCGGGACAGGGGGCGTTGCAGACCCAGTACTTC. It is translated as CASSVAGQGALQTQYF. Using reference TRBV9 and TRBJ2-5 for the parts outside the CDR3, the full variable domain is DSGVTQTPKHLITATGQRVTLRCSPRSGDLSVYWYQQSLDQGLQFLIQYYNGEERAKGNILERFSAQQFPDLHSELNLSSLELGDSALYFCASSVAGQGALQTQYFGPGTRLLVL.